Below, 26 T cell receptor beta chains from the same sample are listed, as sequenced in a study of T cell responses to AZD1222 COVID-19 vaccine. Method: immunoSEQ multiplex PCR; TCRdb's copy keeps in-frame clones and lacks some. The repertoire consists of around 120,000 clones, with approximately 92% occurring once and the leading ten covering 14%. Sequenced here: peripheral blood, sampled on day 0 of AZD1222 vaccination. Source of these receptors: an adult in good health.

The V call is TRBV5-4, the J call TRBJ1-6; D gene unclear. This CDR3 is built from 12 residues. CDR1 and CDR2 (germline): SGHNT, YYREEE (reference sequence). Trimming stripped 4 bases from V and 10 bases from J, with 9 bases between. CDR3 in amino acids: CASSTETSPLHF. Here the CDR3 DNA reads TGTGCCAGCAGCACGGAGACCTCACCCCTCCACTTT.

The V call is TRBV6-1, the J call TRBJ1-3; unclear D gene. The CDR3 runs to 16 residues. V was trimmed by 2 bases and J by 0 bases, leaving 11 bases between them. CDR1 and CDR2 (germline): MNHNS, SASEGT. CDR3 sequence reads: CASSESQFISGNTIYF. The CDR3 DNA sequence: TGTGCCAGCAGTGAAAGTCAGTTCATCTCTGGAAACACCATATATTTT.

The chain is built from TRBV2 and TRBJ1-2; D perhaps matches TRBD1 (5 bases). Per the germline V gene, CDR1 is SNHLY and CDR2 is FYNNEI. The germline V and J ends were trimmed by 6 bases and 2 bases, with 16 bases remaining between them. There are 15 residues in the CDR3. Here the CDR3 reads CASREWVGGNYGYTF. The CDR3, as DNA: TGTGCCAGCAGAGAATGGGTTGGGGGGAACTATGGCTACACCTTC.

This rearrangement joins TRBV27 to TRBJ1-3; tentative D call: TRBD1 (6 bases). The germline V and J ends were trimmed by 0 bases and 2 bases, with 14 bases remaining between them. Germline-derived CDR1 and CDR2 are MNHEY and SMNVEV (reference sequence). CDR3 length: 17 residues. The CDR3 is CASSLSGGGLPGNTIYF. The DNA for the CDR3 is TGTGCCAGCAGTTTATCGGGTGGGGGGCTCCCTGGAAACACCATATATTTT.

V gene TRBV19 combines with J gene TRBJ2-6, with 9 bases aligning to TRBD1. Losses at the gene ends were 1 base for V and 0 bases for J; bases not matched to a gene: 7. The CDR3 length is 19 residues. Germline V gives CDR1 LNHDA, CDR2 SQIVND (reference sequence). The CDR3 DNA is TGTGCCAGTAGTATAGGGTCGGGACAGGGATTCTCTGGGGCCAACGTCCTGACTTTC. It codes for CASSIGSGQGFSGANVLTF.

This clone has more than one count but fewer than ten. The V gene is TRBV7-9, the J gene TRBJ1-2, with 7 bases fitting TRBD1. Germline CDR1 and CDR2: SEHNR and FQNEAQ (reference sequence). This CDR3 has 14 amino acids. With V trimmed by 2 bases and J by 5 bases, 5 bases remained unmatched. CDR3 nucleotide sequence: TGTGCCAGCAGCTTAACCACAGGGGTTTATGGCTACACCTTC. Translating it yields CASSLTTGVYGYTF.

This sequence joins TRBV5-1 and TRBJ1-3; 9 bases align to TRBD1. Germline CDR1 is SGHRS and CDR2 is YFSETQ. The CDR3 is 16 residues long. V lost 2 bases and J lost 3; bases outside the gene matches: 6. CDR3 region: CASSLHTGGGGNTIYF. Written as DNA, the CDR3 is TGCGCCAGCAGCTTACACACAGGGGGCGGTGGAAACACCATATATTTT.

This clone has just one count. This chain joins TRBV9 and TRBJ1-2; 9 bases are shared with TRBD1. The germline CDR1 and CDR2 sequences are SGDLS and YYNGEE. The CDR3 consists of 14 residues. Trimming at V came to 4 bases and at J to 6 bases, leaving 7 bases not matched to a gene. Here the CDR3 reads CASSRTGASNGYTF. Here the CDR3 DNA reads TGTGCCAGCAGCCGGACAGGGGCCTCGAATGGCTACACCTTC.

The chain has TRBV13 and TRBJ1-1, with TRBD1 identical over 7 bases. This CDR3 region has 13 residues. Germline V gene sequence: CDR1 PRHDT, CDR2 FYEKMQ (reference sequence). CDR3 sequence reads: CVSGGGMNTEAFF. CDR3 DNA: TGTGTATCAGGGGGAGGTATGAACACTGAAGCTTTCTTT.

The CDR3: CASSHSGSEQYF. Here the CDR3 DNA reads TGTGCCAGCAGCCATTCAGGGAGCGAGCAGTACTTC. The gene calls are TRBV14 and TRBJ2-7; the D gene could be TRBD1 or TRBD2 (5 bases each). This CDR3 is 12 amino acids long. Germline CDR1 SGHDN, CDR2 FVKESK. Trimming left V 3 bases short and J 6 bases short, with 9 bases between.

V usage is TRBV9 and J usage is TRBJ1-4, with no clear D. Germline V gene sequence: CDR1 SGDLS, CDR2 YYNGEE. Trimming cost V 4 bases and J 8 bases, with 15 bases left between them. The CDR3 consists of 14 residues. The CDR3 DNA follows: TGTGCCAGCAGCCAATACGCGTTGGAGGAAAAACTGTTTTTT. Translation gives CASSQYALEEKLFF. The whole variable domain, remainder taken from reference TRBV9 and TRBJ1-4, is DSGVTQTPKHLITATGQRVTLRCSPRSGDLSVYWYQQSLDQGLQFLIQYYNGEERAKGNILERFSAQQFPDLHSELNLSSLELGDSALYFCASSQYALEEKLFFGSGTQLSVL.

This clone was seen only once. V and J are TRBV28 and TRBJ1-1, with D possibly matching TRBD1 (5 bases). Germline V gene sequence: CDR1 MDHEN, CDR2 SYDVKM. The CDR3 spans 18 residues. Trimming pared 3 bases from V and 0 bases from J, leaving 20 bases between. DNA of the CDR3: TGTGCCAGCAGTTTGGGTCTTATAATGAGACAGATGAACACTGAAGCTTTCTTT. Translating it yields CASSLGLIMRQMNTEAFF.

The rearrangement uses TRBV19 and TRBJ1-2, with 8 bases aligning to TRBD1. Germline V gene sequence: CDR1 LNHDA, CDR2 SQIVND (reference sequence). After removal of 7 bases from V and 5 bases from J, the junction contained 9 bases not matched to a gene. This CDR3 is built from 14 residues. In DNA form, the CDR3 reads TGTGCCAGTACCCCCGGGACAGGACCATATGGCTACACCTTC. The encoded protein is CASTPGTGPYGYTF.

The chain's CDR3 is CASQVNYGYTF. The CDR3 nucleotides are TGTGCCAGCCAAGTGAACTATGGCTACACCTTC. The chain carries TRBV6-5 and TRBJ1-2, with D unresolved. Per the germline V gene, CDR1 is MNHEY and CDR2 is SVGAGI. CDR3 size: 11 residues. V lost 8 bases, J lost 2 bases, and 6 bases lay in between.

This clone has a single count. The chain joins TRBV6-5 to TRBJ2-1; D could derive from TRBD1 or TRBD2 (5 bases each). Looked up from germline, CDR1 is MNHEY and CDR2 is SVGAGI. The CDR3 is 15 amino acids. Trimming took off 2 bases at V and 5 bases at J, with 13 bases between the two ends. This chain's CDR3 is CASSYGTTKNNEQFF. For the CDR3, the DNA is TGTGCCAGCAGTTACGGGACCACTAAAAACAATGAGCAGTTCTTC.

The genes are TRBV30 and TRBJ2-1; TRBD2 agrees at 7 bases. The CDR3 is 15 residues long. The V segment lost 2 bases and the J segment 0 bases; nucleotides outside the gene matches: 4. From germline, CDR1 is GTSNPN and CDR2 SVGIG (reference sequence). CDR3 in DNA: TGTGCCTGGAGTCAGGGCGGGAGCTCCTACAATGAGCAGTTCTTC. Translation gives CAWSQGGSSYNEQFF.

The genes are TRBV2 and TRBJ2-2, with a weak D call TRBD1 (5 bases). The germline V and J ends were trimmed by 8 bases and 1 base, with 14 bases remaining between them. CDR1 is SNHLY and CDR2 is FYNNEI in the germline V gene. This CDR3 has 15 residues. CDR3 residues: CASSLARENTGELFF. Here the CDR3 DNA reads TGTGCCAGCTCCCTGGCCAGGGAGAACACCGGGGAGCTGTTTTTT.

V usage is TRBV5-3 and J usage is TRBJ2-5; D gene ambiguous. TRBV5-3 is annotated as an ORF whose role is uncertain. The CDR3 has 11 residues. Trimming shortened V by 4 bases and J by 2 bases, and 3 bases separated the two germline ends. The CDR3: CARSQQETQYF. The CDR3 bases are TGTGCCAGAAGCCAACAAGAGACCCAGTACTTC.

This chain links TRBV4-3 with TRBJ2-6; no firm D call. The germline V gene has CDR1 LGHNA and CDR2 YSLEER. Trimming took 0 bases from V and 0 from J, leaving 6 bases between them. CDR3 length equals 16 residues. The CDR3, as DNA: TGCGCCAGCAGCCAAGAGGGTGCCTCTGGGGCCAACGTCCTGACTTTC. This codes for CASSQEGASGANVLTF.

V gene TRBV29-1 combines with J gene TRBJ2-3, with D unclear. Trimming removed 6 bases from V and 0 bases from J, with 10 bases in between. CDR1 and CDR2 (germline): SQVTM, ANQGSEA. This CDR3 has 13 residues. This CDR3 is CSVVRLSTDTQYF. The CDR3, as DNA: TGCAGCGTGGTCCGACTTAGCACAGATACGCAGTATTTT.

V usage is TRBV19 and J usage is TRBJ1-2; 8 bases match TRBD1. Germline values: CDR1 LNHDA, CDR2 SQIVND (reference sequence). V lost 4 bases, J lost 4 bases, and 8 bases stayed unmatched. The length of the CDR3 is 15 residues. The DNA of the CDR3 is TGTGCCAGTAGTACACCCGGACAGGGCTCCTATGGCTACACCTTC. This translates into CASSTPGQGSYGYTF.

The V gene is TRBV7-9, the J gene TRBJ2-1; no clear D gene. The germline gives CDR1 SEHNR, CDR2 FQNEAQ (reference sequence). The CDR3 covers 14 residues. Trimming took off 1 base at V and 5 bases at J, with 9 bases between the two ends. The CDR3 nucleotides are TGTGCCAGCAGCTTAGGGCAGATAGACAATGAGCAGTTCTTC. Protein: CASSLGQIDNEQFF.

CDR3 in DNA: TGTGCCAGCTCCCAAGGACAGGGAAATATTGGCTACACCTTC. Amino acid sequence: CASSQGQGNIGYTF. The chain has TRBV18 and TRBJ1-2; 8 nucleotides match TRBD1. The length of the CDR3 is 14 residues. Germline values: CDR1 KGHSH, CDR2 LQKENI. V lost 6 bases and J lost 7; bases outside the gene matches: 10.

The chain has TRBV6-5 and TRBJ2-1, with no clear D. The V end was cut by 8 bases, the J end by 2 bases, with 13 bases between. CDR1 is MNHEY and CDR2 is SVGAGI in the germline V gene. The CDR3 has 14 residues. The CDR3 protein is CASVSAGPYNEQFF. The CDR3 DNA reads TGTGCCAGCGTCAGTGCTGGGCCCTACAATGAGCAGTTCTTC.

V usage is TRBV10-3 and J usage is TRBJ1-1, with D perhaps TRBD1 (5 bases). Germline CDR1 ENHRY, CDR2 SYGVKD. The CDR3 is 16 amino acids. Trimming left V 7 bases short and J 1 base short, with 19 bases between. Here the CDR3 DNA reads TGTGCCATCACTCCGGTCCCGGGGACGGGGAACACTGAAGCTTTCTTT. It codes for CAITPVPGTGNTEAFF.

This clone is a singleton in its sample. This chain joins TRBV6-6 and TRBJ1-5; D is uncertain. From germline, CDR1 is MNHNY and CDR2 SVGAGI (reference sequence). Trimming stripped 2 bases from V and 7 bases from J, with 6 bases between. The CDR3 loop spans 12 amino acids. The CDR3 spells CASSYPSQPQHF. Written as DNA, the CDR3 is TGTGCCAGCAGTTACCCCTCCCAGCCCCAGCATTTT.